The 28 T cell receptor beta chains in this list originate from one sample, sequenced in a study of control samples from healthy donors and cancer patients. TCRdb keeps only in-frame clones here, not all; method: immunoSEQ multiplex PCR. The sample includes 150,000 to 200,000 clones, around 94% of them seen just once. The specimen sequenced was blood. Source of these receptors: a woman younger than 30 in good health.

This CDR3 reads CASSISREEQYF. CDR3 DNA: TGTGCCAGTAGTATTTCCCGGGAGGAGCAGTACTTC. The chain employs TRBV19 and TRBJ2-7, with D possibly TRBD2 on 6 matching bases. The CDR3 runs to 12 residues. CDR1 and CDR2 from the germline V gene are LNHDA and SQIVND (reference sequence). Trimming stripped 3 bases from V and 7 bases from J, with 10 bases between.

Written as DNA, the CDR3 is TGTGCCAGTAGTATAGGGGACAGAGGTCAGCCCCAGCATTTT. Its translation: CASSIGDRGQPQHF. The chain employs TRBV19 and TRBJ1-5; 7 bases match TRBD1. Germline CDR1 is LNHDA and CDR2 is SQIVND (reference sequence). The CDR3 totals 14 residues. The ends lost 1 base at V and 6 bases at J; junction bases unmatched: 3.

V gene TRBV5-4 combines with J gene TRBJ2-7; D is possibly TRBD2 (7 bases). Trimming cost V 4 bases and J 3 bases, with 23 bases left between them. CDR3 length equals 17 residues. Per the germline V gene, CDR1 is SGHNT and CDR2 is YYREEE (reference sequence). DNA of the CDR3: TGTGCCAGCAGCCGAGGGGGGGCCGAAGGGGGTATCTACGAGCAGTACTTC. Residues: CASSRGGAEGGIYEQYF.

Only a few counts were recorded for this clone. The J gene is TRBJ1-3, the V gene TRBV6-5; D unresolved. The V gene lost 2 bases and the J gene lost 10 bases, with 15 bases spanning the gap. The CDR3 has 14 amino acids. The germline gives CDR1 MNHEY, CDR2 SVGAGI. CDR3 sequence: CASSYGRLRGTIYF. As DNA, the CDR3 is TGTGCCAGCAGTTACGGGAGATTGCGTGGGACCATATATTTT.

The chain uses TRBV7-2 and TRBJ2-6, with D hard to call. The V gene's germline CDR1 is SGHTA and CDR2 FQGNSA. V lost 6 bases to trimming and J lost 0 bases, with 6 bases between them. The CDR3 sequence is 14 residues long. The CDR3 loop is CASSQNSGANVLTF. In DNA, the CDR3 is TGTGCCAGCAGTCAAAACTCTGGGGCCAACGTCCTGACTTTC.

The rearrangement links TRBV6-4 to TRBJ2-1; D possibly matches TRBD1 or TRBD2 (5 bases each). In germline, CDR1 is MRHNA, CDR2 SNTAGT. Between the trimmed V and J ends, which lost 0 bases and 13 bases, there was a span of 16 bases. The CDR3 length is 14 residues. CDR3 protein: CASSDSRGTMKQFF. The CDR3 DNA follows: TGTGCCAGCAGTGACTCGAGGGGTACAATGAAACAGTTCTTC.

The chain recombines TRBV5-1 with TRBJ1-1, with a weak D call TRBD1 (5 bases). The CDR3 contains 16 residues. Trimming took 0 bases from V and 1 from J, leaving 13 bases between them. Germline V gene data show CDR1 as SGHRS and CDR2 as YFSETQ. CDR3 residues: CASSLAGGSPNTEAFF. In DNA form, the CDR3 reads TGCGCCAGCAGCTTGGCCGGGGGGTCCCCGAACACTGAAGCTTTCTTT.

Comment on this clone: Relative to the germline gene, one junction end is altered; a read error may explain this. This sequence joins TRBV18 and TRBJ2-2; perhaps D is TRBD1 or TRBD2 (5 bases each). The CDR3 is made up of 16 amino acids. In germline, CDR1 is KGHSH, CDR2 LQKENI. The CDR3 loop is CASSPLGDSSTGELFF. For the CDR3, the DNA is TGTGCCAGCTCCCCACTGGGGGATTCAAGTACCGGGGAGCTGTTTTTT.

CDR3 in DNA: TGTGCCAGCAGTTACTCAGGCGGGACCCCCAATGAGCAGTTCTTC. The encoded protein is CASSYSGGTPNEQFF. V and J are TRBV6-2 or TRBV6-3 and TRBJ2-1; TRBD2 is a possible D gene (6 bases). Germline V gives CDR1 MNHEY, CDR2 SVGEGT. Trimming cost V 0 bases and J 6 bases, with 12 bases left between them. CDR3 length: 15 residues.

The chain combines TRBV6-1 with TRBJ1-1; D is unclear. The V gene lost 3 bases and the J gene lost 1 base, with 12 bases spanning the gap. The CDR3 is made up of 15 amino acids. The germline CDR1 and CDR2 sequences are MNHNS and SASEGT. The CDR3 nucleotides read TGTGCCAGCAGTGATGCCGGGCATCGGAACACTGAAGCTTTCTTT. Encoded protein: CASSDAGHRNTEAFF.

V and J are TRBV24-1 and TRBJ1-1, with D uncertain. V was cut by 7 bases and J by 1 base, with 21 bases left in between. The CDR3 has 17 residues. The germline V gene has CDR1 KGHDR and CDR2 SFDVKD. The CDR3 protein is CATSPSREEASNTEAFF. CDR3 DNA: TGTGCCACCAGCCCCTCCCGGGAGGAGGCCTCGAACACTGAAGCTTTCTTT.

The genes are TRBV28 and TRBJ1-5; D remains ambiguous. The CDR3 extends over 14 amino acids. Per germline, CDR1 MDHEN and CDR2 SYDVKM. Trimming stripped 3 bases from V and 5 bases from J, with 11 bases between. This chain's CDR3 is CASSLLSGDQPQHF. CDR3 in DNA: TGTGCCAGCAGTTTGCTAAGTGGGGATCAGCCCCAGCATTTT.

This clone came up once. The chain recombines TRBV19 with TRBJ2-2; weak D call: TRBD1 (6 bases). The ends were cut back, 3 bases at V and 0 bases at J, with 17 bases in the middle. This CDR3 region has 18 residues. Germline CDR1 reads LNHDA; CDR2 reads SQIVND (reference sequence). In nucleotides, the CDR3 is TGTGCCAGTAGTATTTGGCTGACAGGCCTCCCGAACACCGGGGAGCTGTTTTTT. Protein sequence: CASSIWLTGLPNTGELFF.

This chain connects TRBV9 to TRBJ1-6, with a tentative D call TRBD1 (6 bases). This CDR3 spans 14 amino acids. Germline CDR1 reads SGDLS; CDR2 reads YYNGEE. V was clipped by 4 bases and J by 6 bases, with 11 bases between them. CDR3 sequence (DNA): TGTGCCAGCAGCCTCGGACAGACTAATTCACCCCTCCACTTT. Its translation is CASSLGQTNSPLHF. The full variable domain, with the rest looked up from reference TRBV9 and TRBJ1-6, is DSGVTQTPKHLITATGQRVTLRCSPRSGDLSVYWYQQSLDQGLQFLIQYYNGEERAKGNILERFSAQQFPDLHSELNLSSLELGDSALYFCASSLGQTNSPLHFGNGTRLTVT.

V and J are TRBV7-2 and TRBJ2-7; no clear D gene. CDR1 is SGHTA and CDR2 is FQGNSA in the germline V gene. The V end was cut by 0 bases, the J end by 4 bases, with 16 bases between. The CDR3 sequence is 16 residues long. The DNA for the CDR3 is TGTGCCAGCAGCTTAGCCACAGCATCAGCCTATTACGAGCAGTACTTC. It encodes CASSLATASAYYEQYF.

The CDR3 DNA reads TGTGCCAGCAGCTTGGGGACTAATTCCCTCACAGATACGCAGTATTTT. This gives the protein CASSLGTNSLTDTQYF. The genes are TRBV7-3 and TRBJ2-3; 7 positions match TRBD2. Germline values: CDR1 SGHTA, CDR2 FQGTGA. The CDR3 runs 16 residues. The J segment lost 2 bases and the V segment lost 3 bases, leaving 8 bases of the junction unmatched.

CDR3 sequence reads: CASSWGTSGSAYEQFF. The CDR3 bases are TGTGCCAGCAGCTGGGGGACTAGCGGGAGTGCTTATGAGCAGTTCTTC. V usage is TRBV11-2 and J usage is TRBJ2-1; 14 positions match TRBD2. In germline, CDR1 is SGHAT, CDR2 FQNNGV. CDR3 length equals 16 residues. With 4 bases clipped from V and 8 bases from J, the junction kept 7 bases outside the gene matches.

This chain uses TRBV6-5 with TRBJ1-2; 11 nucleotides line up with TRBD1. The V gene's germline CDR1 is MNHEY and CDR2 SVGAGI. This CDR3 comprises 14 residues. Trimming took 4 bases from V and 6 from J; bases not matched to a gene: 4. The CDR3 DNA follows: TGTGCCAGCAGTTCCCCGGACAGGGGGCATGGCTACACCTTC. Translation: CASSSPDRGHGYTF.

The CDR3 loop reads CASSLGPSYEQYF. CDR3 in DNA: TGTGCCAGCTCACTAGGACCCTCCTACGAGCAGTACTTC. The J gene is TRBJ2-7, the V gene TRBV18; D not certain. CDR3 length equals 13 residues. Germline V gene data show CDR1 as KGHSH and CDR2 as LQKENI. V was clipped by 4 bases and J by 0 bases, with 7 bases between them.

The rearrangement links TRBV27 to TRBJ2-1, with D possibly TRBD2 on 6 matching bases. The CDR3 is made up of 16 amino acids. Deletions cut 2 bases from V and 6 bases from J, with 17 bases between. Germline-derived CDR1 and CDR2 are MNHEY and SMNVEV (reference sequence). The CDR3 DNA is TGTGCCAGCAGTTTAGTCGGGGGTAGCGTTCGCAATGAGCAGTTCTTC. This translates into CASSLVGGSVRNEQFF.

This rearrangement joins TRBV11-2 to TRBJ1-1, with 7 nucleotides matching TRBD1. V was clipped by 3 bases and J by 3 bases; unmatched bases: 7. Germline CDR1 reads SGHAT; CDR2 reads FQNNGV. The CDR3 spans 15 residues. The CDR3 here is CASSFGTVGYTEAFF. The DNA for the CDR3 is TGTGCCAGCAGCTTCGGGACAGTCGGGTACACTGAAGCTTTCTTT.

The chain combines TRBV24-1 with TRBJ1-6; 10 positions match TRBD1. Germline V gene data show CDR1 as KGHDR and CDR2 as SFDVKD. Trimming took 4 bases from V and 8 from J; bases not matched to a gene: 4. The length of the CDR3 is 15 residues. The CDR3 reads CATSDHGTGDSPLHF. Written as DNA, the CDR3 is TGTGCCACCAGTGACCATGGGACAGGGGATTCACCCCTCCACTTT.

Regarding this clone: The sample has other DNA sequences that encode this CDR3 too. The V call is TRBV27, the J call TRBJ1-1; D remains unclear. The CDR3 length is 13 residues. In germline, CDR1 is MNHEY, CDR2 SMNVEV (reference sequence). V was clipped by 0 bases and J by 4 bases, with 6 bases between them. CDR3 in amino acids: CASSLSGGTEAFF. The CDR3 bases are TGTGCCAGCAGTTTATCAGGCGGCACTGAAGCTTTCTTT.

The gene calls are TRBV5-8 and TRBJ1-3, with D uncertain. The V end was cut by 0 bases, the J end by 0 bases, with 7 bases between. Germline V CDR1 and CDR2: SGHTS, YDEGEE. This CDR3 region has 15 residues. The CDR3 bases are TGTGCCAGCAGCTTGGGGACGGACTCTGGAAACACCATATATTTT. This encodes CASSLGTDSGNTIYF.

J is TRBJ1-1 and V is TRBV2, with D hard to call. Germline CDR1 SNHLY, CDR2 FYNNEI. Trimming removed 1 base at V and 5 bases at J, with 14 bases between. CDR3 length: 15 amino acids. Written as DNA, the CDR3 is TGTGCCAGCAGTGAAGAGGGTATTGGTGGGACTGAAGCTTTCTTT. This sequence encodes CASSEEGIGGTEAFF.

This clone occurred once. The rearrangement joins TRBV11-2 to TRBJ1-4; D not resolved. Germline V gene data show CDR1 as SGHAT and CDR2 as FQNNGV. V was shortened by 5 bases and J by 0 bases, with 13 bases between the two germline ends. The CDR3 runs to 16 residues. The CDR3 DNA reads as TGTGCCAGCAGCCTAGGCGCAACTGCAACTAATGAAAAACTGTTTTTT. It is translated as CASSLGATATNEKLFF.

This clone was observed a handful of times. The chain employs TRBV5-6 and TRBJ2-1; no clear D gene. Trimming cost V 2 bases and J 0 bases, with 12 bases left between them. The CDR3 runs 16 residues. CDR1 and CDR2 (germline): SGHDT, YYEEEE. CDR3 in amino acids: CASSFPDLSSYNEQFF. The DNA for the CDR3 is TGTGCCAGCAGCTTTCCGGACCTAAGCTCCTACAATGAGCAGTTCTTC.

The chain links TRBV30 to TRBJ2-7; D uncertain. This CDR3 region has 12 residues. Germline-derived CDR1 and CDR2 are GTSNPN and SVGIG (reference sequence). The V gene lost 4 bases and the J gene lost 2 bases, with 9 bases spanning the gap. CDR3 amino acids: CAWTGQPYEQYF. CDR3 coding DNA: TGTGCCTGGACAGGTCAACCCTACGAGCAGTACTTC.